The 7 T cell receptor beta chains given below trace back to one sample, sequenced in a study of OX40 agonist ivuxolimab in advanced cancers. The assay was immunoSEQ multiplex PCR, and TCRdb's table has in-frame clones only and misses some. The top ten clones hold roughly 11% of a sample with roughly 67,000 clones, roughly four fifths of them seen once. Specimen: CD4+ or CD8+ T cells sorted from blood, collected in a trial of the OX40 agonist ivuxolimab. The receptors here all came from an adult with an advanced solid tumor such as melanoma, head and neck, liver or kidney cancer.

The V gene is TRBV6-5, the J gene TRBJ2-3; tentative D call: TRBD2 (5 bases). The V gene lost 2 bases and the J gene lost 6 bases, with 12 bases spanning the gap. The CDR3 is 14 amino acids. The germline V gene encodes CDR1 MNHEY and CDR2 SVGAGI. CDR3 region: CASSYGPSSDTQYF. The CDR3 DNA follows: TGTGCCAGCAGTTACGGCCCTAGCAGTGATACGCAGTATTTT.

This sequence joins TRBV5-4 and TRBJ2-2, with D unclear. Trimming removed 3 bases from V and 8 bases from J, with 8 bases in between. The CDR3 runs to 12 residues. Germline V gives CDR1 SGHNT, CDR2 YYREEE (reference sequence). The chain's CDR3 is CASSWAAGELFF. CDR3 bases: TGTGCCAGCAGCTGGGCCGCTGGGGAGCTGTTTTTT.

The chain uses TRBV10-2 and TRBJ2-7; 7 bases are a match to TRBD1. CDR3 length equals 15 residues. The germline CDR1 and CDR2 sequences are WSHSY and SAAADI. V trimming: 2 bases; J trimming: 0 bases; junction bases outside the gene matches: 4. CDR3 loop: CASSERTGISYEQYF. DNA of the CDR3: TGCGCCAGCAGTGAGAGGACAGGAATCTCCTACGAGCAGTACTTC.

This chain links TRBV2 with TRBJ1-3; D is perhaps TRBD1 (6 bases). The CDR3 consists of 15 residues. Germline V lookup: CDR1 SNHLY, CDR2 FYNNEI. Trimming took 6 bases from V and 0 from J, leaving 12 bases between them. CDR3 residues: CASSTGTLSGNTIYF. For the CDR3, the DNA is TGTGCCAGCAGCACCGGGACACTCTCTGGAAACACCATATATTTT.

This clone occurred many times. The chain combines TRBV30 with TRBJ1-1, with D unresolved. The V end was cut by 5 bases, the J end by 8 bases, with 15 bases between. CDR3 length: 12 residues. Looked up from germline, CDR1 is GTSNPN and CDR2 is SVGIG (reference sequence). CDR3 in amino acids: CAWVPGPREAFF. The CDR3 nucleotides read TGTGCCTGGGTCCCAGGCCCACGCGAAGCTTTCTTT.

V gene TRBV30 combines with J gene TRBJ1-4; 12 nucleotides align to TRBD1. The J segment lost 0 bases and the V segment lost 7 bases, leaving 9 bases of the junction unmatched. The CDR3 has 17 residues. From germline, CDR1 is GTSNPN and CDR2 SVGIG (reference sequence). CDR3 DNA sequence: TGTGCCTCCTCCGGGACAGGGGGCCCACCAACTAATGAAAAACTGTTTTTT. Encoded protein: CASSGTGGPPTNEKLFF. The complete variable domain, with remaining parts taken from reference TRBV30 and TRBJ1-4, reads SQTIHQWPATLVQPVGSPLSLECTVEGTSNPNLYWYRQAAGRGLQLLFYSVGIGQISSEVPQNLSASRPQDRQFILSSKKLLLSDSGFYLCASSGTGGPPTNEKLFFGSGTQLSVL.

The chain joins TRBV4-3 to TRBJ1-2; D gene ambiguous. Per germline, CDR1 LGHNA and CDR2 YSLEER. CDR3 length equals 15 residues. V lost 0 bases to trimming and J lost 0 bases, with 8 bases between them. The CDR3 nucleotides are TGCGCCAGCAGCCAAGATGGAACGGCTAACTATGGCTACACCTTC. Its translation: CASSQDGTANYGYTF.